This is a list of T cell receptor beta chains from one sample in a study of T cells in Graves' hyperthyroidism and ophthalmopathy. Each CDR3 protein is one row after TCRdb ran MiXCR on the multiplex PCR reads. The table has 600,000 or so distinct CDR3 sequences, 46% seen once. The sample consisted of peripheral blood or thyroid tissue (not recorded which). The receptor set was obtained from a woman between 18 and 29 years old with Graves' hyperthyroidism. Both conserved end residues are part of each CDR3. The D gene is left open where the match is weak. Some rows have no size entry. The others give once, few or many, or a class for an expanded clone.

V	size	J	D	DNA	CDR3
TRBV20-1	NA	TRBJ1-4	NA	TGCAGTGCTAGGGGACCGGAGAATGAAAAACTGTTTTTT	CSARGPENEKLFF
TRBV14	NA	TRBJ1-2	NA	TGTGCCAGCAGCCAGGTTCACGGGGGTTATGGCTACACCTTC	CASSQVHGGYGYTF
TRBV7-3	few	TRBJ1-2	TRBD1	TGTGCCAGCAGCTCCGGGACAGGGGCGGACTATGGCTACACCTTC	CASSSGTGADYGYTF
TRBV9	NA	TRBJ2-5	TRBD2	TGTGCCAGCAGCGGTTCTAGCGGGGGGTACCAAGAGACCCAGTACTTC	CASSGSSGGYQETQYF
TRBV7-3	NA	TRBJ2-1	NA	TGTGCCAGCAGCCCGGGGGGCAGTATGGTGATAGAGGAGCAGTTCTTC	CASSPGGSMVIEEQFF
TRBV29-1	many	TRBJ2-2	NA	TGCAGCGTTGTTGGTCACACCGGGGAGCTGTTTTTT	CSVVGHTGELFF
TRBV10-3	few	TRBJ2-3	TRBD1	TGTGCCATTGATCGGACAGGGGCAGATACGCAGTATTTT	CAIDRTGADTQYF
TRBV5-1	NA	TRBJ1-4	NA	TGCGCCAGCAGCCCCGGGAGTAGGGTTGAAAAACTGTTTTTT	CASSPGSRVEKLFF
TRBV4-1	NA	TRBJ1-5	TRBD1	TGCGCCAGCAGCCAAGGACAGGGCGGCCAGCCCCAGCATTTT	CASSQGQGGQPQHF
TRBV7-9	NA	TRBJ2-5	NA	TGTGCCAGCAGCGAAGACAGCCATCAGCCCCAGTACTTC	CASSEDSHQPQYF
TRBV7-2	once	TRBJ1-5	TRBD1	TGTGCCAGCAGTCCCGAGGGACAGGGGAATCAGCCCCAGCATTTT	CASSPEGQGNQPQHF
TRBV20-1	NA	TRBJ2-5	NA	TGCAGTGCTAGTCCCCCTCTGGGGGTCCAAGAGACCCAGTACTTC	CSASPPLGVQETQYF
TRBV7-8	NA	TRBJ1-1	NA	TGTGCCAGCAGCCCTCAGGAGAAGGGGCCCCGGCGGAGGGCTTTCTTT	CASSPQEKGPRRRAFF
TRBV13	NA	TRBJ1-1	NA	TGTGCCAGCAGCTACGACGGAATCGGAATGAACACTGAAGCTTTCTTT	CASSYDGIGMNTEAFF
TRBV25-1	NA	TRBJ1-5	NA	TGTGCCAGCAGTGACCATGGAGGAGGAGATCAGCCCCAGCATTTT	CASSDHGGGDQPQHF